This T cell receptor beta chain is from a study of blood T cell repertoires in COVID-19. Study in general: There were acute and convalescent COVID-19 samples, and they came from the United States, Italy and Spain.

The protocol was immunoSEQ multiplex PCR, while the TCRdb copy is restricted to in-frame clones and leaves out a portion. Among 280,000 or so clones listed, about 83% were seen once. CDR3 length: 16 residues. Germline values: CDR1 MGHDK, CDR2 SYGVNS. V dropped 4 bases and J dropped 6; count of bases not matched to a gene: 10. This chain connects TRBV25-1 to TRBJ2-2, with 8 nucleotides matching TRBD1. Specimen: PBMCs or T cells enriched from blood (not recorded which). The clonotype comes from a middle-aged woman who had recovered from COVID-19. The CDR3 is CASSADDRGIAGELFF. CDR3 bases: TGTGCCAGCAGTGCCGACGACAGGGGAATAGCCGGGGAGCTGTTTTTT.